This T cell receptor (beta chain) was profiled in a study of immune cell composition in non-small cell lung cancer. This clone was detected only a few times. Germline loops: CDR1 SGHNT, CDR2 YYREEE (reference sequence). V shed 5 bases, J shed 2 bases, and the junction held 4 bases outside the gene matches. The CDR3 loop spans 15 amino acids. Clones were sequenced by immunoSEQ multiplex PCR, and TCRdb holds only the in-frame ones, with some missing. In the table there are about 6,100 clones, 70% to 80% of which are singletons. Normal lung was taken at the farthest possible site, at least 3 cm from tumour.

The sample was non-adjacent lung tissue. The V call is TRBV5-4, the J call TRBJ2-1, with 10 bases that match TRBD1. This receptor was taken from a human donor with non-small cell lung cancer. The CDR3 is CASSSTGGAYNEQFF. The CDR3 DNA reads TGTGCCAGCAGTTCGACAGGGGGCGCCTACAATGAGCAGTTCTTC.